This TCR beta chain was captured by sequencing in a study of tumor-infiltrating lymphocytes in primary liver carcinoma. Broader study findings: A significantly higher top-250-clone fraction was recorded for tumors than for blood (p = 0.039). The overlap of tumor-adjacent and tumor-blood pairs was smaller than that of tumor region pairs.

The study extracted blood RNA from unsorted whole blood and also extracted germline DNA. Before the operation took place, four milliliters of peripheral blood were collected. With a constant-region primer, TCR beta cDNA was made from approximately 510 ng of total RNA. Libraries of TCR beta came from three nested multiplex PCR rounds with slightly modified ARM-PCR. TRBV1-TRBV30 forward primers paired with a C-beta reverse primer drove the first two PCR rounds, approximately 11 cycles each. In TCRdb, the multiplex PCR reads were re-called with MiXCR into one record per CDR3 protein. This sample yields 180,000 or so distinct CDR3 sequences, of which roughly 60% are seen a single time; around 74% belongs to the top ten. The CDR3 length is 15 residues. From germline, CDR1 is MNHNS and CDR2 SASEGT. The V end was cut by 3 bases, the J end by 1 base, with 11 bases between. This clonotype has a handful of counts. Its specificity is not known.

This sequence was found in a man aged 35 to 55 with primary liver carcinoma and hepatitis B virus infection. The material sequenced was peripheral blood. The V gene is TRBV6-1, the J gene TRBJ2-3; D possibly corresponds to TRBD2 (5 bases). The DNA for the CDR3 is TGTGCCAGCAGTGATTCGGGGTCCGGCACAGATACGCAGTATTTT. This translates into CASSDSGSGTDTQYF.